Listed here are 5 T cell receptor beta chains from one sample, sequenced in a study of technical replicates of blood from a few donors. TCRdb's copy holds only in-frame clones and misses some; the assay was immunoSEQ multiplex PCR. The sample holds 60,000 to 85,000 clones, roughly nine tenths seen once. Sequencing was carried out using T cells isolated from PBMCs. The receptors were sampled from a human donor in good health.

J is TRBJ2-7 and V is TRBV6-6; TRBD2 might be the D (6 bases). V was shortened by 4 bases and J by 2 bases, with 12 bases between the two germline ends. Per the germline V gene, CDR1 is MNHNY and CDR2 is SVGAGI (reference sequence). The CDR3 runs 14 residues. The CDR3 is CASSLGTGAYEQYF. DNA of the CDR3: TGTGCCAGCAGTTTAGGGACTGGAGCCTACGAGCAGTACTTC.

The V call is TRBV7-9, the J call TRBJ2-5; D remains ambiguous. CDR1 and CDR2 from the germline V gene are SEHNR and FQNEAQ (reference sequence). This CDR3 spans 15 amino acids. The V end was cut by 0 bases, the J end by 5 bases, with 13 bases between. CDR3 loop: CASSLAGSGSETQYF. DNA for the CDR3: TGTGCCAGCAGCTTAGCCGGTTCCGGGTCGGAGACCCAGTACTTC.

The J gene is TRBJ2-7, the V gene TRBV29-1, with 10 bases aligning to TRBD1. The CDR3 has 16 amino acids. After removal of 3 bases from V and 0 bases from J, the junction contained 8 bases not matched to a gene. The germline V gene encodes CDR1 SQVTM and CDR2 ANQGSEA. The CDR3 region is CSVDGYGTGVSYEQYF. The CDR3 nucleotides are TGCAGCGTTGATGGTTACGGGACAGGGGTCTCCTACGAGCAGTACTTC.

The chain is built from TRBV29-1 and TRBJ2-1; 11 bases align to TRBD2. The germline gives CDR1 SQVTM, CDR2 ANQGSEA. Trimming at V came to 3 bases and at J to 1 base, leaving 5 bases not matched to a gene. CDR3 size: 16 residues. The CDR3 region is CSVETSGILSYNEQFF. CDR3 in DNA: TGCAGCGTTGAGACTAGCGGGATATTGTCCTACAATGAGCAGTTCTTC.

CDR3 residues: CASSGDRGSNEQFF. CDR3 DNA: TGTGCCAGCAGTGGGGACAGGGGCTCTAATGAGCAGTTCTTC. The chain combines TRBV25-1 with TRBJ2-1; 10 bases agree with TRBD1. After removal of 4 bases from V and 7 bases from J, the junction contained 4 bases not matched to a gene. The germline gives CDR1 MGHDK, CDR2 SYGVNS. This CDR3 has 14 residues.